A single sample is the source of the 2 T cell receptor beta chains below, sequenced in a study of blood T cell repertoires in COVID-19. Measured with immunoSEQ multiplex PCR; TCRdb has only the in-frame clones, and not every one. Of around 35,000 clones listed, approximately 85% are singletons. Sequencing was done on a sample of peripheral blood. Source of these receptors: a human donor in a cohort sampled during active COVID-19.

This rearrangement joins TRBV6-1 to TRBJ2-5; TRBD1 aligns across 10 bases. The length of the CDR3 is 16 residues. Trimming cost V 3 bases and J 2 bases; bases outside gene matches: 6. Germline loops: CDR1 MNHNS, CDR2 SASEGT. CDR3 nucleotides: TGTGCCAGCAGTGACCCGGGACAGGGGATTCAAGAGACCCAGTACTTC. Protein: CASSDPGQGIQETQYF.

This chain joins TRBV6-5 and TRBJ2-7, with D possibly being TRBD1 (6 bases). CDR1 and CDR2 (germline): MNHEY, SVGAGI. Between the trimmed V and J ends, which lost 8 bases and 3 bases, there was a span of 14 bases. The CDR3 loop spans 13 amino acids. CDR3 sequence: CASGRTVLYEQYF. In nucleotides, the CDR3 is TGTGCCAGCGGCCGGACAGTTCTCTACGAGCAGTACTTC.